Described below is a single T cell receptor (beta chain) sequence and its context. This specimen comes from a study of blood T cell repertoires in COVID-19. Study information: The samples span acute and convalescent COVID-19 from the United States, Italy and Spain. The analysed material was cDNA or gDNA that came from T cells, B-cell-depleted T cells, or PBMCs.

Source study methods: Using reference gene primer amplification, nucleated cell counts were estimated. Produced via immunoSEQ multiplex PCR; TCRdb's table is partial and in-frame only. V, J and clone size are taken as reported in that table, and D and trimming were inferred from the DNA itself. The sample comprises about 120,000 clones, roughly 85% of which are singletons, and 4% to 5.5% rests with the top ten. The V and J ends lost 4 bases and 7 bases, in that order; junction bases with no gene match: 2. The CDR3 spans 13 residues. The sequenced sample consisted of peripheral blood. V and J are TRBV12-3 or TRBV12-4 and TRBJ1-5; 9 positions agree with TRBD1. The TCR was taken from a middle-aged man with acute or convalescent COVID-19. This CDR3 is CASSWDRVQPQHF. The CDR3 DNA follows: TGTGCCAGCAGTTGGGACAGGGTGCAGCCCCAGCATTTT.